The 31 T cell receptor beta chains below come from one sample, sequenced in a study of T cell responses to AZD1222 COVID-19 vaccine. Method: immunoSEQ multiplex PCR; TCRdb's copy keeps in-frame clones and lacks some. Of 140,000 to 150,000 clones in the sample, over 90% were seen once. Sequencing used peripheral blood, obtained on day 0 of AZD1222 vaccination. The receptors were sampled from an adult in good health.

V and J are TRBV6-5 and TRBJ2-7; D remains ambiguous. The CDR3 is made up of 15 amino acids. The V gene's germline CDR1 is MNHEY and CDR2 SVGAGI. V lost 6 bases and J 2 bases, leaving 17 bases between the germline ends. CDR3 bases: TGTGCCAGCAGCCGCCTGCAGGTCCTGGCCTACGAGCAGTACTTC. Protein product: CASSRLQVLAYEQYF.

The J gene is TRBJ2-7, the V gene TRBV29-1; 7 nucleotides align to TRBD2. Germline V lookup: CDR1 SQVTM, CDR2 ANQGSEA. After removal of 6 bases from V and 0 bases from J, the junction contained 11 bases not matched to a gene. CDR3 length: 15 amino acids. The CDR3: CSVLLTSRSSYEQYF. The CDR3 coding sequence is TGCAGCGTACTCTTGACTAGCAGAAGCTCCTACGAGCAGTACTTC.

V usage is TRBV12-2 and J usage is TRBJ2-2; the table's D call, TRBD2, has no DNA check behind it. TRBV12-2 is marked as a pseudogene. This CDR3 spans 18 amino acids. CDR3 protein: CASRSRAGARDQIGELFF. In DNA, the CDR3 is TGTGCAAGTCGCTCCCGGGCCGGGGCGCGGGATCAGATCGGGGAGCTGTTTTTT.

The chain uses TRBV5-1 and TRBJ1-2, with 8 bases fitting TRBD1. Germline values: CDR1 SGHRS, CDR2 YFSETQ. The CDR3 extends over 14 amino acids. Losses at the gene ends were 4 bases for V and 3 bases for J; bases not matched to a gene: 5. CDR3 in amino acids: CASSVTQGDYGYTF. DNA for the CDR3: TGCGCCAGCAGCGTAACACAGGGGGACTATGGCTACACCTTC.

The chain carries TRBV11-2 and TRBJ2-1; D is perhaps TRBD2 (6 bases). The CDR3 length is 17 residues. The germline gives CDR1 SGHAT, CDR2 FQNNGV. The germline V and J ends were trimmed by 5 bases and 0 bases, with 17 bases remaining between them. The CDR3 DNA reads TGTGCCAGCAGCCTCCTAATAGCGGCTAGCTCCTACAATGAGCAGTTCTTC. This translates into CASSLLIAASSYNEQFF.

V gene TRBV11-1 combines with J gene TRBJ2-3; 7 bases map to TRBD1. The CDR3 runs to 14 residues. J gave up 0 bases and V 3 bases, and 0 bases lay outside the gene matches. CDR1 is SGHAT, CDR2 FQDESV, per germline (reference sequence). The CDR3 protein is CASSLGQSTDTQYF. The CDR3 DNA reads as TGTGCCAGCAGCTTGGGACAGAGCACAGATACGCAGTATTTT.

The V gene is TRBV27, the J gene TRBJ1-2; a weak D match, TRBD1 (6 bases). Trimming shortened V by 2 bases and J by 5 bases, and 21 bases separated the two germline ends. The CDR3 sequence is 17 residues long. Per the germline V gene, CDR1 is MNHEY and CDR2 is SMNVEV (reference sequence). In nucleotides, the CDR3 is TGTGCCAGCAGTTTACGTCGACAGGCGTACACCAGATATGGCTACACCTTC. It yields the protein CASSLRRQAYTRYGYTF.

The chain recombines TRBV2 with TRBJ1-2, with a tentative D call TRBD1 (6 bases). V was cut by 4 bases and J by 5 bases, with 11 bases left in between. Germline CDR1 SNHLY, CDR2 FYNNEI. CDR3 length: 13 amino acids. The CDR3 sequence is CASSVGGGYGYTF. In DNA, the CDR3 is TGTGCCAGCAGTGTAGGAGGGGGATATGGCTACACCTTC.

The rearrangement uses TRBV28 and TRBJ1-1; no reliable D call. Germline CDR1 and CDR2: MDHEN and SYDVKM. The CDR3 runs to 13 residues. Trimming left V 6 bases short and J 0 bases short, with 8 bases between. CDR3 sequence reads: CASSPKVNTEAFF. The CDR3 DNA is TGTGCCAGCAGCCCTAAAGTGAACACTGAAGCTTTCTTT.

The V and J genes are TRBV18 and TRBJ2-7, with D perhaps matching TRBD2 (5 bases). The CDR3 has 15 amino acids. Germline CDR1 reads KGHSH; CDR2 reads LQKENI. V was clipped by 2 bases and J by 3 bases, with 14 bases between them. In DNA, the CDR3 is TGTGCCAGCTCACCAGTAGAGGGTGAAGTCTACGAGCAGTACTTC. It encodes CASSPVEGEVYEQYF. Full variable domain (outside the CDR3, taken from reference TRBV18 and TRBJ2-7): NAGVMQNPRHLVRRRGQEARLRCSPMKGHSHVYWYRQLPEEGLKFMVYLQKENIIDESGMPKERFSAEFPKEGPSILRIQQVVRGDSAAYFCASSPVEGEVYEQYFGPGTRLTVT.

The rearrangement links TRBV5-4 to TRBJ1-2; 9 bases align to TRBD1. V lost 0 bases to trimming and J lost 5 bases; unmatched junction nucleotides: 5. The germline CDR1 and CDR2 sequences are SGHNT and YYREEE (reference sequence). The CDR3 contains 15 residues. The CDR3 is CASSLDRGLGYGYTF. CDR3 DNA sequence: TGTGCCAGCAGCTTGGACAGGGGGCTTGGATATGGCTACACCTTC.

This chain joins TRBV5-1 and TRBJ2-7; D is uncertain. In germline, CDR1 is SGHRS, CDR2 YFSETQ. The length of the CDR3 is 12 residues. Trimming took 0 bases from V and 5 from J, leaving 6 bases between them. Here the CDR3 DNA reads TGCGCCAGCAGCTTGGAAGCAGACGAGCAGTACTTC. Translating gives CASSLEADEQYF. Variable domain in full (rest from reference TRBV5-1 and TRBJ2-7): KAGVTQTPRYLIKTRGQQVTLSCSPISGHRSVSWYQQTPGQGLQFLFEYFSETQRNKGNFPGRFSGRQFSNSRSEMNVSTLELGDSALYLCASSLEADEQYFGPGTRLTVT.

V usage is TRBV28 and J usage is TRBJ2-4, with D possibly being TRBD1 (5 bases). Trimming took 5 bases from V and 8 from J, leaving 22 bases between them. The CDR3 loop spans 16 amino acids. Per the germline V gene, CDR1 is MDHEN and CDR2 is SYDVKM. The CDR3 DNA sequence: TGTGCCAGCAGTACGCAATGGATGACAGCAACGGACATTCAGTACTTC. It is translated as CASSTQWMTATDIQYF.

The chain employs TRBV29-1 and TRBJ1-2; 8 bases agree with TRBD1. Losses at the gene ends were 3 bases for V and 2 bases for J; bases not matched to a gene: 5. The germline V gene has CDR1 SQVTM and CDR2 ANQGSEA. The CDR3 has 14 amino acids. In DNA, the CDR3 is TGCAGCGTTGAGGGGGACAGGCTAAACTATGGCTACACCTTC. This encodes CSVEGDRLNYGYTF.

CDR3 sequence: CASSGRLAGGYNEQFF. The CDR3 coding sequence is TGTGCCAGCAGCGGACGACTAGCGGGAGGGTACAATGAGCAGTTCTTC. This rearrangement joins TRBV7-9 to TRBJ2-1, with 14 nucleotides matching TRBD2. V lost 5 bases, J lost 4 bases, and 4 bases stayed unmatched. The CDR3 covers 16 residues. The V gene's germline CDR1 is SEHNR and CDR2 FQNEAQ (reference sequence).

CDR3 residues: CASSGPYTEAFF. As DNA, the CDR3 is TGTGCCAGCAGCGGGCCTTACACTGAAGCTTTCTTT. The chain recombines TRBV7-9 with TRBJ1-1, with D unclear. Trimming removed 5 bases from V and 3 bases from J, with 7 bases in between. Germline V gene data show CDR1 as SEHNR and CDR2 as FQNEAQ (reference sequence). The CDR3 contains 12 residues. The complete variable domain, with remaining parts taken from reference TRBV7-9 and TRBJ1-1, reads DTGVSQNPRHKITKRGQNVTFRCDPISEHNRLYWYRQTLGQGPEFLTYFQNEAQLEKSRLLSDRFSAERPKGSFSTLEIQRTEQGDSAMYLCASSGPYTEAFFGQGTRLTVV.

The rearrangement uses TRBV28 and TRBJ2-7; D perhaps matches TRBD2 (5 bases). This CDR3 has 15 amino acids. Trimming pared 6 bases from V and 1 base from J, leaving 16 bases between. Looked up from germline, CDR1 is MDHEN and CDR2 is SYDVKM. CDR3 nucleotides: TGTGCCAGCAGCCCCTCAGGAGGCAGATCCTACGAGCAGTACTTC. Protein product: CASSPSGGRSYEQYF.

The chain recombines TRBV14 with TRBJ1-5; D ambiguous. The V end was cut by 0 bases, the J end by 0 bases, with 18 bases between. The germline V gene encodes CDR1 SGHDN and CDR2 FVKESK. This CDR3 contains 19 residues. Written as DNA, the CDR3 is TGTGCCAGCAGCCAAGAATGGTGGCGTAAAGGGTATAGCAATCAGCCCCAGCATTTT. The encoded protein is CASSQEWWRKGYSNQPQHF.

Details on this clone: Different DNA sequences within this sample yield the same CDR3. The J gene is TRBJ2-1, the V gene TRBV11-2, with 9 bases aligning to TRBD1. This CDR3 is built from 15 residues. Trimming cost V 3 bases and J 4 bases; bases outside gene matches: 4. Germline V lookup: CDR1 SGHAT, CDR2 FQNNGV. The CDR3 DNA sequence: TGTGCCAGCAGCTTGGACAGGGGATCATACAATGAGCAGTTCTTC. The encoded protein is CASSLDRGSYNEQFF.

This chain links TRBV5-4 with TRBJ1-3, with no clear D. The germline V and J ends were trimmed by 1 base and 1 base, with 12 bases remaining between them. The CDR3 has 16 residues. Germline CDR1 reads SGHNT; CDR2 reads YYREEE (reference sequence). The CDR3 here is CASSLNLQVSGNTIYF. The CDR3 nucleotides are TGTGCCAGCAGCTTGAACCTCCAGGTTTCTGGAAACACCATATATTTT.

The V gene is TRBV11-2, the J gene TRBJ2-7; 8 bases match TRBD2. The CDR3 is 14 residues long. The germline V gene encodes CDR1 SGHAT and CDR2 FQNNGV. The junction had 3 bases not matched to a gene; V was cut back by 5 bases and J by 0 bases. The CDR3: CASSVGLGSYEQYF. The CDR3 nucleotides are TGTGCCAGCAGCGTGGGACTAGGCTCCTACGAGCAGTACTTC. The variable domain in full, with the rest retrieved from reference TRBV11-2 and TRBJ2-7, is EAGVAQSPRYKIIEKRQSVAFWCNPISGHATLYWYQQILGQGPKLLIQFQNNGVVDDSQLPKDRFSAERLKGVDSTLKIQPAKLEDSAVYLCASSVGLGSYEQYFGPGTRLTVT.

The chain has TRBV2 and TRBJ2-5; 9 positions agree with TRBD1. The V gene end was trimmed by 6 bases and the J gene end by 2 bases; junction bases not matched to a gene: 13. The CDR3 runs 17 residues. Germline CDR1 is SNHLY and CDR2 is FYNNEI. The CDR3: CASSVMPGTGIQETQYF. Written as DNA, the CDR3 is TGTGCCAGCAGCGTGATGCCCGGGACAGGGATTCAAGAGACCCAGTACTTC.

The genes are TRBV3-1 (or the pseudogene TRBV3-2) and TRBJ2-7; D not resolved. Germline lookup yields CDR1 LGHDT and CDR2 YNNKEL (reference sequence). The CDR3 totals 13 residues. V gave up 1 base and J gave up 5 bases, with 9 bases separating them. CDR3 loop: CASSQGPSDEQYF. The CDR3 DNA reads TGTGCCAGCAGCCAAGGGCCCTCTGACGAGCAGTACTTC.

This clone came up a few times. V usage is TRBV6-5 and J usage is TRBJ1-5; D is unresolved. This CDR3 spans 14 amino acids. Trimming removed 5 bases from V and 2 bases from J, with 10 bases in between. The germline gives CDR1 MNHEY, CDR2 SVGAGI. CDR3 nucleotides: TGTGCCAGCAGTCGGGCAATGGGCAATCAGCCCCAGCATTTT. Amino acid sequence: CASSRAMGNQPQHF.

This sequence joins TRBV28 and TRBJ1-5; D gene uncertain. Deletions cut 5 bases from V and 7 bases from J, with 9 bases between. CDR1 is MDHEN and CDR2 is SYDVKM in the germline V gene. This CDR3 is 12 amino acids long. The CDR3: CASSPMLQPQHF. In DNA, the CDR3 is TGTGCCAGCAGTCCCATGTTACAGCCCCAGCATTTT.

This chain uses TRBV28 with TRBJ2-5; no definite D call. Germline CDR1 is MDHEN and CDR2 is SYDVKM. V was pared by 2 bases and J by 3 bases, with 1 base between. This CDR3 region has 11 residues. The CDR3: CASSLKETQYF. The CDR3 DNA sequence: TGTGCCAGCAGTTTAAAAGAGACCCAGTACTTC.

V usage is TRBV6-4 and J usage is TRBJ2-3; 10 bases align to TRBD2. The CDR3 consists of 14 residues. Per germline, CDR1 MRHNA and CDR2 SNTAGT. The CDR3: CVPGQREGSDTQYF. DNA for the CDR3: TGTGTCCCCGGGCAGCGGGAGGGCTCAGATACGCAGTATTTT.

The chain couples TRBV14 to TRBJ2-7, with TRBD1 matching 10 bases. V lost 4 bases to trimming and J lost 4 bases; unmatched junction nucleotides: 4. Germline CDR1 is SGHDN and CDR2 is FVKESK. The CDR3 extends over 14 amino acids. The CDR3 loop reads CASSPGTGEYEQYF. The CDR3 DNA follows: TGTGCCAGCAGCCCTGGGACAGGGGAGTACGAGCAGTACTTC. The full variable domain, rest sourced from reference TRBV14 and TRBJ2-7, is EAGVTQFPSHSVIEKGQTVTLRCDPISGHDNLYWYRRVMGKEIKFLLHFVKESKQDESGMPNNRFLAERTGGTYSTLKVQPAELEDSGVYFCASSPGTGEYEQYFGPGTRLTVT.

This chain uses TRBV9 with TRBJ1-1; D uncertain. CDR1 and CDR2 (germline): SGDLS, YYNGEE. This CDR3 has 13 residues. The V end was cut by 0 bases, the J end by 3 bases, with 6 bases between. CDR3 coding DNA: TGTGCCAGCAGCGTAGGAGGAGACACTGAAGCTTTCTTT. This sequence encodes CASSVGGDTEAFF.

This chain links TRBV2 with TRBJ1-3; D uncertain. Trimming took off 1 base at V and 3 bases at J, with 1 base between the two ends. Germline values: CDR1 SNHLY, CDR2 FYNNEI. The CDR3 runs 12 residues. Here the CDR3 reads CASSEGGNTIYF. CDR3 DNA sequence: TGTGCCAGCAGTGAAGGTGGAAACACCATATATTTT. The whole variable domain, remainder taken from reference TRBV2 and TRBJ1-3, is EPEVTQTPSHQVTQMGQEVILRCVPISNHLYFYWYRQILGQKVEFLVSFYNNEISEKSEIFDDQFSVERPDGSNFTLKIRSTKLEDSAMYFCASSEGGNTIYFGEGSWLTVV.

The rearrangement uses TRBV5-6 and TRBJ2-5, with TRBD1 identical over 7 bases. J lost 4 bases, V lost 5 bases, and 17 bases had no gene match. The germline gives CDR1 SGHDT, CDR2 YYEEEE. CDR3 size: 17 residues. The CDR3 nucleotides are TGTGCCAGCAGACCGACAGGGTTGGAAGCAACAAGAGAGACCCAGTACTTC. As protein: CASRPTGLEATRETQYF.